The T cell receptor beta chain described here comes from a study of neurological immune-mediated disorders. The CDR3 extends over 15 amino acids. CDR1 MNHNY and CDR2 SVGAGI come from the germline V gene (reference sequence). V lost 2 bases and J 0 bases, leaving 9 bases between the germline ends. Sequencing of 15-18 subjects in each run yielded over 190 million TCR-beta sequences. Each CDR3 protein gets one entry after TCRdb re-called the 5' RACE reads with MiXCR. The sample yields about 58,000 distinct CDR3 sequences, roughly 2.5% seen once. Sequenced input: PBMCs. The rearrangement links TRBV6-6 to TRBJ2-3, with a possible D match to TRBD1 (6 bases). This clonotype originated in a man between 50 and 59 years old with multiple sclerosis. Here the CDR3 reads CASSYVGQSTDTQYF. DNA of the CDR3: TGTGCCAGCAGTTACGTCGGACAGAGCACAGATACGCAGTATTTT.